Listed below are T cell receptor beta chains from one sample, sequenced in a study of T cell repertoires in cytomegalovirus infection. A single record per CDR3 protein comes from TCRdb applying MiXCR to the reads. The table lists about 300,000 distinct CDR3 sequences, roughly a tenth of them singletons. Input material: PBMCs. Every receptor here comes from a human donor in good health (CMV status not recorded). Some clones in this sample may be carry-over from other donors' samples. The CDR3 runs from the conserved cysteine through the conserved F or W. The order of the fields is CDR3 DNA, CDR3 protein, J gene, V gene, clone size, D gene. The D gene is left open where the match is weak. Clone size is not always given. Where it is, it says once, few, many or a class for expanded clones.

cdr3_nt: TGTGCCAGCAGCTCTTACGGAAGCACAGATACGCAGTATTTT
cdr3_aa: CASSSYGSTDTQYF
j_call: TRBJ2-3
v_call: TRBV11-3
clone_size: many
d_call: .

cdr3_nt: TGTGCCAGCAGCTTGGCCGACAGTTGGTCTACTTACGAAGCTTTCTTT
cdr3_aa: CASSLADSWSTYEAFF
j_call: TRBJ1-1
v_call: TRBV5-4
clone_size: many
d_call: .

cdr3_nt: TGCAGTGCTAGTGAGGACAGGAACTATGGCTACACCTTC
cdr3_aa: CSASEDRNYGYTF
j_call: TRBJ1-2
v_call: TRBV20-1
clone_size: few
d_call: TRBD1

cdr3_nt: TGTGCCAGTAGTATTCGAGACATGAACACTGAAGCTTTCTTT
cdr3_aa: CASSIRDMNTEAFF
j_call: TRBJ1-1
v_call: TRBV19
clone_size: many
d_call: .

cdr3_nt: TGTGCCAGCAGCCTGATGACTAGCGGGGCTACATACAATGAGCAGTTCTTC
cdr3_aa: CASSLMTSGATYNEQFF
j_call: TRBJ2-1
v_call: TRBV4-2
clone_size: many
d_call: TRBD2

cdr3_nt: TGCGCCAGCAGTGTTGGCAGTAGCAATCAGCCCCAGCATTTT
cdr3_aa: CASSVGSSNQPQHF
j_call: TRBJ1-5
v_call: TRBV10-2
clone_size: many
d_call: .

cdr3_nt: TGTGCCAGCAGCTTTTCGCGGGGGAGCACAGATACGCAGTATTTT
cdr3_aa: CASSFSRGSTDTQYF
j_call: TRBJ2-3
v_call: TRBV7-2
clone_size: many
d_call: TRBD2

cdr3_nt: TGTGCCAGCAGTTGGTCGGACAGGGGGCTTTCTGGGGCCAACGTCCTGACTTTC
cdr3_aa: CASSWSDRGLSGANVLTF
j_call: TRBJ2-6
v_call: TRBV12-3/TRBV12-4
clone_size: many
d_call: TRBD1

cdr3_nt: TGTGCCAGCAGTTACGGGGACAGTTCGAGCTCCTATAATTCACCCCTCCACTTT
cdr3_aa: CASSYGDSSSSYNSPLHF
j_call: TRBJ1-6
v_call: TRBV6-5
clone_size: many
d_call: TRBD1

cdr3_nt: TGTGCCAGCAGCCCTGGAAAGAACACCGGGGAGCTGTTTTTT
cdr3_aa: CASSPGKNTGELFF
j_call: TRBJ2-2
v_call: TRBV14
clone_size: .
d_call: .

cdr3_nt: TGCGCCAGCAGCTGGAAGGGGCCTAGCTCCTACGAGCAGTACTTC
cdr3_aa: CASSWKGPSSYEQYF
j_call: TRBJ2-7
v_call: TRBV5-1
clone_size: few
d_call: .

cdr3_nt: TGCGCCAGCAGTGAGTGGCAGTCGAACACTGAAGCTTTCTTT
cdr3_aa: CASSEWQSNTEAFF
j_call: TRBJ1-1
v_call: TRBV10-2
clone_size: many
d_call: .

cdr3_nt: TGTGCCAGCAGCCGGCTCGCGGGTCACAATGTGCAGTTCTTC
cdr3_aa: CASSRLAGHNVQFF
j_call: TRBJ2-1
v_call: TRBV14
clone_size: .
d_call: .

cdr3_nt: TGCAGTGCTAGAGATGGAGCGGGGGGAACAGATACGCAGTATTTT
cdr3_aa: CSARDGAGGTDTQYF
j_call: TRBJ2-3
v_call: TRBV20-1
clone_size: many
d_call: TRBD2

cdr3_nt: TGTGCCAGCAGTGCTGATTTCGAGCAGTACTTC
cdr3_aa: CASSADFEQYF
j_call: TRBJ2-7
v_call: TRBV25-1
clone_size: .
d_call: .

cdr3_nt: TGTGCCAGCAGCGAAGCTTACAGGGGGCGGCTCAGCAATCAGCCCCAGCATTTT
cdr3_aa: CASSEAYRGRLSNQPQHF
j_call: TRBJ1-5
v_call: TRBV3-1
clone_size: once
d_call: TRBD1

cdr3_nt: TGTGCCAGCAGCCCCACGGGACGGACCGTGAACACTGAAGCTTTCTTT
cdr3_aa: CASSPTGRTVNTEAFF
j_call: TRBJ1-1
v_call: TRBV5-5
clone_size: many
d_call: .